The clone carrying this T cell receptor (beta chain) was counted many times. The antigen is undetermined. This sample was included in a study of molecular identifiers for immune sequencing clone quantification. TCRdb re-analysed the PCR reads in MiXCR, keeping a single row per CDR3 protein. The table lists 80,000 to 95,000 distinct CDR3 sequences, roughly 20% of them singletons. Findings and caveats of the study: Underestimated sizes of highly expanded clones could result from identical TCR molecules that share a barcode.

Input material: naive CD8+ T cells from blood, with Jurkat cell RNA spiked in. As for subset: FACS-sorted CD8+CD4-CCR7+CD45RA+ naive T cells. This receptor was identified in a human donor in good health. Some libraries in this study had Jurkat cell RNA spiked in.

CDR3 in amino acids: CASSTHRDEFPLSNQPQHF. CDR3 in DNA: TGCGCCAGCAGCACACACCGGGACGAATTCCCTCTCAGCAATCAGCCCCAGCATTTT. V usage is TRBV5-1 and J usage is TRBJ1-5, with D perhaps matching TRBD1 (5 bases). Germline CDR1 and CDR2: SGHRS and YFSETQ. V was shortened by 4 bases and J by 1 base, with 24 bases between the two germline ends. CDR3 size: 19 residues.